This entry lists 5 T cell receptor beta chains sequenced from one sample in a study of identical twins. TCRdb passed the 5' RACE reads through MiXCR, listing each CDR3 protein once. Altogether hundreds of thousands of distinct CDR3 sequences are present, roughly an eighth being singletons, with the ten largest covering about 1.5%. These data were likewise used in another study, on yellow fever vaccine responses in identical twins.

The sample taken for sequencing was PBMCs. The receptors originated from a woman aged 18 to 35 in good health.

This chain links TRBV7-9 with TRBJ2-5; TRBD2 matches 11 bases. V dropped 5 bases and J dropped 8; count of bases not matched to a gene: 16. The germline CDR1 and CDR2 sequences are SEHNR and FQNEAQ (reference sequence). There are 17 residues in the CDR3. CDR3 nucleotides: TGTGCCAGCAGCCCCCAATCCGCGGGACTAGCGGCCATCACCCAGTACTTC. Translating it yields CASSPQSAGLAAITQYF.

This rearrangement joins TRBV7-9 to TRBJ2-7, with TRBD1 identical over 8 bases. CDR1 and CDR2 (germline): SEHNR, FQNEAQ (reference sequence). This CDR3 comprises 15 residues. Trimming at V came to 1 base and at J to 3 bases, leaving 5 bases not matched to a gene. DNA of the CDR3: TGTGCCAGCAGCTTAGGGGACAGGCAAAACTACGAGCAGTACTTC. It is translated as CASSLGDRQNYEQYF.

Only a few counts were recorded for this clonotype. The CDR3 nucleotides read TGTGCCAGCAGCCAAGAGGCCACCAGGGCCAGCGAGCAGTACGTC. Translation gives CASSQEATRASEQYV. The V and J genes are TRBV4-2 and TRBJ2-7; possibly TRBD1 for D (5 bases). There are 15 residues in the CDR3. V shed 0 bases and J shed 6 bases, with 15 bases lying between them. Per the germline V gene, CDR1 is LGHNA and CDR2 is YNFKEQ.

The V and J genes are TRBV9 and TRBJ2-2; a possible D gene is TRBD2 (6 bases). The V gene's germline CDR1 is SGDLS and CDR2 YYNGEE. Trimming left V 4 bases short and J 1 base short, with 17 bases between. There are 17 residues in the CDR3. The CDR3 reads CASSPRGSSGNTGELFF. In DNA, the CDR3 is TGTGCCAGCAGCCCGAGAGGGAGTAGCGGGAACACCGGGGAGCTGTTTTTT.

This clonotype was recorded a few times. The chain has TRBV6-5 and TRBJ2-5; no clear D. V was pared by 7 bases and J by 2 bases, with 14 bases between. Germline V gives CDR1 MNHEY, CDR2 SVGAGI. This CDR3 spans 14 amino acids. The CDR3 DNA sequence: TGTGCCAGCACTTTCTCGGATACTCAAGAGACCCAGTACTTC. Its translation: CASTFSDTQETQYF.